This TCR beta chain derives from a study of T cells after yellow fever vaccination. The V gene's germline CDR1 is SGHTA and CDR2 FQGNSA. Germline trimming cut 8 bases from V and 1 base from J; bases unmatched to any gene: 8. The CDR3 sequence is 15 residues long. General study findings and limits: Clonotypes appearing in both CD4 and CD8 compartments existed, and their share was small.

At least ten counts were recorded for this clonotype. Its antigen is undetermined. It was through 5'RACE template switching that TCR cDNA was made, with a universal primer site and UMIs added. One entry per CDR3 protein results from TCRdb running MiXCR on the 5' RACE reads. The sample shows 200,000 to 300,000 distinct CDR3 sequences, about 3.9% of them seen only once. This clonotype was obtained from a man in his late teens or twenties who received the YFV17D yellow fever vaccine. This rearrangement joins TRBV7-2 to TRBJ2-3; 8 nucleotides align to TRBD2. The specimen was PBMCs, collected 15 days after the yellow fever booster vaccination. The CDR3 here is CASLSPGLGTDTQYF. CDR3 coding DNA: TGTGCCAGCCTCTCGCCGGGACTAGGCACAGATACGCAGTATTTT.